This passage covers 16 T cell receptor beta chains from one sample sequenced in a study of blood T cells in healthy people across ages. For the second PCR, which ran for 7 to 11 cycles, a sample-barcoded 5' primer and a J-beta primer mix were used. TCRdb itself ran the 5' RACE reads through MiXCR, one entry per CDR3 protein. The sample holds 790,000 or so distinct CDR3 sequences, about 45% seen once. Sample: blood. The receptors originated from a man older than 75 in good health.

This CDR3 is CASSLAPSGSGPDTQYF. CDR3 DNA: TGTGCCAGCAGCTTAGCACCTAGCGGGAGTGGCCCAGATACGCAGTATTTT. V gene TRBV7-2 combines with J gene TRBJ2-3; 10 bases line up with TRBD2. CDR1 is SGHTA and CDR2 is FQGNSA in the germline V gene. V gave up 0 bases and J gave up 4 bases; unmatched junction bases: 7. This CDR3 is built from 17 residues.

V is TRBV6-5 and J is TRBJ2-7, with D maybe TRBD2 (6 bases). The CDR3 is 15 residues long. Germline V lookup: CDR1 MNHEY, CDR2 SVGAGI. V lost 6 bases to trimming and J lost 1 base, with 16 bases between them. CDR3 sequence (DNA): TGTGCCAGCAGAAAATCCGGGACTCTGTCCTACGAGCAGTACTTC. Its protein product is CASRKSGTLSYEQYF.

This clonotype was observed a few times. Being one base from a much bigger clone, this may be a read error. The J gene is TRBJ2-3, the V gene TRBV27, with TRBD2 matching over 9 bases. The CDR3 is 15 residues long. Germline V CDR1 and CDR2: MNHEY, SMNVEV (reference sequence). Germline trimming cut 3 bases from V and 5 bases from J; bases unmatched to any gene: 6. The CDR3 nucleotides read TGTGCCAGCAGTTTGGGACGAGCGGGAGGAGATACGCAGTATTTT. It specifies CASSLGRAGGDTQYF.

This chain links TRBV5-1 with TRBJ2-1; D might be TRBD2 (5 bases). Per germline, CDR1 SGHRS and CDR2 YFSETQ. The length of the CDR3 is 14 residues. The germline V and J ends were trimmed by 0 bases and 5 bases, with 9 bases remaining between them. The CDR3 region has the DNA TGCGCCAGCAGCTTGGCAGTGACTAACAATGAGCAGTTCTTC. Its protein product is CASSLAVTNNEQFF.

This chain connects TRBV7-2 to TRBJ2-1; TRBD2 matches 10 bases. With 1 base clipped from V and 13 bases from J, the junction kept 13 bases outside the gene matches. This CDR3 has 16 residues. Germline-derived CDR1 and CDR2 are SGHTA and FQGNSA. This CDR3 reads CASSLELAGPKETQFF. The CDR3 DNA sequence: TGTGCCAGCAGCTTAGAACTAGCGGGACCCAAAGAGACCCAGTTCTTC.

In this sample, this clonotype turned up a few times. This chain links TRBV29-1 with TRBJ2-5; TRBD1 aligns across 12 bases. The CDR3 covers 15 residues. The V and J ends lost 2 bases and 4 bases, in that order; junction bases with no gene match: 5. The germline CDR1 and CDR2 sequences are SQVTM and ANQGSEA. CDR3 sequence: CSVETGQGARETQYF. CDR3 coding DNA: TGCAGCGTTGAAACGGGACAGGGGGCCAGAGAGACCCAGTACTTC.

This clonotype came up a few times. This sequence joins TRBV4-3 and TRBJ2-7; 12 bases match TRBD2. J lost 6 bases, V lost 0 bases, and 6 bases had no gene match. CDR1 and CDR2 from the germline V gene are LGHNA and YSLEER. CDR3 length: 16 residues. CDR3: CASSQDALAGGGEQYF. The CDR3 nucleotides read TGCGCCAGCAGCCAAGATGCTCTAGCGGGAGGGGGCGAGCAGTACTTC.

This clonotype was detected ten times or more. V gene TRBV10-3 combines with J gene TRBJ1-2; D unresolved. The CDR3 is made up of 14 amino acids. Germline lookup yields CDR1 ENHRY and CDR2 SYGVKD. The V and J ends lost 0 bases and 7 bases respectively, with 12 bases between them. The CDR3 loop reads CAISESLEGLGYTF. The CDR3 nucleotides are TGTGCCATCAGTGAGTCTCTTGAAGGCCTTGGCTACACCTTC.

This clonotype was counted once. The chain uses TRBV12-3 or TRBV12-4 and TRBJ2-7, with TRBD1 matching over 11 bases. After removal of 10 bases from V and 7 bases from J, the junction contained 12 bases not matched to a gene. CDR3 length equals 14 residues. This chain's CDR3 is CATMDRGRDNEQYF. CDR3 in DNA: TGTGCCACCATGGACAGGGGGCGGGACAATGAGCAGTACTTC.

The V call is TRBV10-1, the J call TRBJ2-1, with 15 bases identical to TRBD2. The CDR3 contains 15 residues. The V and J ends lost 4 bases and 8 bases, in that order; junction bases with no gene match: 3. Germline V gene data show CDR1 as WNHNN and CDR2 as SYGVQD (reference sequence). In nucleotides, the CDR3 is TGCGCCAGCAGTGCCGGGACTAGCGGGGGGTATGAGCAGTTCTTC. Translated: CASSAGTSGGYEQFF.

This clonotype was recorded a few times. The V and J genes are TRBV7-8 and TRBJ2-3; 9 bases are shared with TRBD2. V was pared by 5 bases and J by 1 base, with 7 bases of the junction left unmatched. The CDR3 spans 16 residues. Germline lookup yields CDR1 SGHVS and CDR2 FQNEAQ. This chain's CDR3 is CASSRLAGSGTDTQYF. The CDR3 DNA sequence: TGTGCCAGCAGCAGGCTAGCGGGATCCGGCACAGATACGCAGTATTTT.

The chain is built from TRBV6-5 and TRBJ2-5, with D perhaps matching TRBD2 (6 bases). This CDR3 region has 18 residues. V lost 0 bases and J lost 2, with 19 bases in between. Germline V lookup: CDR1 MNHEY, CDR2 SVGAGI. CDR3 sequence (DNA): TGTGCCAGCAGTTACTCATGGCAGGGCGGGGCACGACAAGAGACCCAGTACTTC. Its protein is CASSYSWQGGARQETQYF.

This rearrangement joins TRBV7-6 to TRBJ2-3; the D gene is possibly TRBD1 (5 bases). This CDR3 is built from 15 residues. Trimming removed 0 bases from V and 3 bases from J, with 10 bases in between. Germline lookup yields CDR1 SGHVS and CDR2 FNYEAQ. CDR3 sequence reads: CASSLALGDTDTQYF. The CDR3 region has the DNA TGTGCCAGCAGCTTAGCCCTAGGGGATACAGATACGCAGTATTTT.

With regard to this clonotype: A much larger clonotype is one base distant, so this may be a read error. The V gene is TRBV20-1, the J gene TRBJ1-2; 7 bases agree with TRBD1. The CDR3 loop spans 12 amino acids. Germline V CDR1 and CDR2: DFQATT, SNEGSKA (reference sequence). CDR3 sequence: CSASGDSYDYTF. DNA for the CDR3: TGCAGTGCTAGTGGGGACAGCTATGACTACACCTTC.

This clonotype showed up just a few times. The chain links TRBV3-1 to TRBJ2-7; D remains ambiguous. Germline CDR1 reads LGHDT; CDR2 reads YNNKEL (reference sequence). Trimming pared 1 base from V and 4 bases from J, leaving 8 bases between. The CDR3 totals 13 residues. The CDR3: CASSQGNGYEQYF. The CDR3 region has the DNA TGTGCCAGCAGCCAAGGTAACGGTTACGAGCAGTACTTC.

The chain is built from TRBV4-2 and TRBJ2-1; maybe TRBD2 (6 bases). The CDR3 length is 18 residues. The V end was cut by 0 bases, the J end by 0 bases, with 15 bases between. CDR1 LGHNA and CDR2 YNFKEQ come from the germline V gene. The CDR3 spells CASSQDASALPSYNEQFF. The CDR3 nucleotides are TGTGCCAGCAGCCAAGATGCTAGCGCCCTACCCTCCTACAATGAGCAGTTCTTC.